A single sample gave rise to the 30 T cell receptor beta chains below, sequenced in a study of T cells in Graves' hyperthyroidism and ophthalmopathy. There were TCR beta CDR3 regions amplified from RNA transcripts. TCR CDR3 regions were first amplified by RT-PCR with HTBI primers. TCRdb reprocessed the multiplex PCR reads via MiXCR and lists one record per CDR3 protein. The repertoire holds hundreds of thousands of distinct CDR3 sequences, with roughly 40% as singletons. Sequences were obtained from blood. These receptors were collected from a man between 18 and 29 years old with Graves' hyperthyroidism.

The chain couples TRBV5-4 to TRBJ1-6; 11 nucleotides match TRBD1. The V segment lost 6 bases and the J segment 9 bases; nucleotides outside the gene matches: 8. The germline gives CDR1 SGHNT, CDR2 YYREEE (reference sequence). This CDR3 is built from 15 residues. The CDR3 DNA is TGTGCCAGCACCGTGGACAGGGGGCTCGTTTCACCCCTCCACTTT. Amino acids: CASTVDRGLVSPLHF. The whole variable domain, remainder taken from reference TRBV5-4 and TRBJ1-6, is ETGVTQSPTHLIKTRGQQVTLRCSSQSGHNTVSWYQQALGQGPQFIFQYYREEENGRGNFPPRFSGLQFPNYSSELNVNALELDDSALYLCASTVDRGLVSPLHFGNGTRLTVT.

The chain combines TRBV6-5 with TRBJ1-1, with D maybe TRBD1 (5 bases). Germline V gene sequence: CDR1 MNHEY, CDR2 SVGAGI. The CDR3 is 12 residues long. Trimming removed 8 bases at V and 7 bases at J, with 14 bases between. In nucleotides, the CDR3 is TGTGCCAGCGGGGGGGTTCTCGGTGAAGCTTTCTTT. Residues: CASGGVLGEAFF.

The CDR3 nucleotides read TGCGCCAGCAGCCTCCAAAGGCAGGGACAGAGGAATTCACCCCTCCACTTT. It is translated as CASSLQRQGQRNSPLHF. The chain links TRBV4-3 to TRBJ1-6; 7 nucleotides agree with TRBD1. CDR1 and CDR2 (germline): LGHNA, YSLEER. CDR3 size: 17 residues. V lost 4 bases to trimming and J lost 7 bases; unmatched junction nucleotides: 13.

The CDR3 is CASSYSGRSEETQYF. The CDR3, as DNA: TGTGCCAGCAGTTACTCGGGCAGGTCTGAGGAGACCCAGTACTTC. This chain joins TRBV6-5 and TRBJ2-5, with D unresolved. Trimming stripped 0 bases from V and 5 bases from J, with 13 bases between. The CDR3 contains 15 residues. The germline V gene has CDR1 MNHEY and CDR2 SVGAGI.

This clonotype occurred a few times. CDR3 DNA sequence: TGTGCCAGCAGGCGACAGATTTCCAGCGAGCAGTACTTC. It translates to CASRRQISSEQYF. The V and J genes are TRBV6-5 and TRBJ2-7, with a tentative D call TRBD1 (5 bases). The CDR3 spans 13 residues. Trimming removed 6 bases at V and 6 bases at J, with 15 bases between. Looked up from germline, CDR1 is MNHEY and CDR2 is SVGAGI.

This chain joins TRBV20-1 and TRBJ2-7, with 11 bases that match TRBD2. Germline assignment: CDR1 DFQATT and CDR2 SNEGSKA (reference sequence). CDR3 length: 15 residues. V lost 0 bases to trimming and J lost 2 bases; unmatched junction nucleotides: 3. The CDR3 region is CSARDLAGGPYEQYF. CDR3 in DNA: TGCAGTGCTAGAGATCTAGCGGGGGGCCCCTACGAGCAGTACTTC.

This clonotype was counted many times. J is TRBJ1-2 and V is TRBV14; unclear D gene. Trimming shortened V by 4 bases and J by 7 bases, and 13 bases separated the two germline ends. The CDR3 has 13 residues. The germline V gene has CDR1 SGHDN and CDR2 FVKESK. The CDR3 sequence is CASSLLIAGGYTF. CDR3 nucleotides: TGTGCCAGCAGCCTGTTGATTGCGGGTGGCTACACCTTC.

The rearrangement links TRBV12-3 or TRBV12-4 to TRBJ2-5; tentative D call: TRBD1 (5 bases). The CDR3 has 15 residues. Trimming shortened V by 7 bases and J by 2 bases, and 17 bases separated the two germline ends. This chain's CDR3 is CASTRSRALQETQYF. As DNA, the CDR3 is TGTGCCAGCACGAGGAGCAGGGCCCTACAAGAGACCCAGTACTTC.

In the case of this clonotype: An end of the junction does not agree with germline; a read error may underlie this. This chain links TRBV19 with TRBJ2-7, with 8 bases aligning to TRBD1. The CDR3 runs 14 residues. Germline-derived CDR1 and CDR2 are LNHDA and SQIVND (reference sequence). DNA for the CDR3: TGTGCCAGTGGTATAGGGCAGGGGGCCGGGGAGCAGTACTTC. Residues: CASGIGQGAGEQYF.

Comments on this clonotype: This may be a read error: a much more frequent sequence differs by one nucleotide. This chain uses TRBV12-3 or TRBV12-4 with TRBJ2-5; D not certain. CDR3 length: 14 residues. V was trimmed by 4 bases and J by 3 bases, leaving 12 bases between them. This CDR3 reads CASSCRAREETQYF. CDR3 nucleotide sequence: TGTGCCAGCAGTTGTCGGGCTCGGGAAGAGACCCAGTACTTC.

This clonotype was counted many times. The V call is TRBV19, the J call TRBJ2-7; tentative D call: TRBD1 (6 bases). The CDR3 consists of 14 residues. V dropped 5 bases and J dropped 0 bases, with 11 bases sitting between them. Germline values: CDR1 LNHDA, CDR2 SQIVND (reference sequence). The CDR3 DNA follows: TGTGCCAGTAGTGCCAGGGGATCCTCCTACGAGCAGTACTTC. Protein product: CASSARGSSYEQYF. Based on the CDR3 plus reference TRBV19 and TRBJ2-7, the full variable domain is DGGITQSPKYLFRKEGQNVTLSCEQNLNHDAMYWYRQDPGQGLRLIYYSQIVNDFQKGDIAEGYSVSREKKESFPLTVTSAQKNPTAFYLCASSARGSSYEQYFGPGTRLTVT.

In this sample, this clonotype turned up many times. The gene calls are TRBV7-8 and TRBJ1-1; the D is unclear. Germline CDR1 and CDR2: SGHVS and FQNEAQ. This CDR3 spans 13 amino acids. The ends were cut back, 4 bases at V and 0 bases at J, with 6 bases in the middle. The DNA of the CDR3 is TGTGCCAGCAGCTGGAACCTGAACACTGAAGCTTTCTTT. Its translation is CASSWNLNTEAFF. The full variable domain, with the rest looked up from reference TRBV7-8 and TRBJ1-1, is GAGVSQSPRYKVAKRGQDVALRCDPISGHVSLFWYQQALGQGPEFLTYFQNEAQLDKSGLPSDRFFAERPEGSVSTLKIQRTQQEDSAVYLCASSWNLNTEAFFGQGTRLTVV.

This clonotype was observed many times. V gene TRBV29-1 combines with J gene TRBJ2-5; TRBD2 is a possible D gene (6 bases). The CDR3 loop spans 12 amino acids. Trimming removed 7 bases from V and 2 bases from J, with 11 bases in between. Germline V gene data show CDR1 as SQVTM and CDR2 as ANQGSEA. The CDR3 DNA is TGCAGCGGCGGGACTTCTCAAGAGACCCAGTACTTC. Encoded protein: CSGGTSQETQYF.

The chain employs TRBV2 and TRBJ2-7; 7 bases are a match to TRBD1. CDR3 length equals 12 residues. Trimming at V came to 11 bases and at J to 2 bases, leaving 6 bases not matched to a gene. Looked up from germline, CDR1 is SNHLY and CDR2 is FYNNEI. This CDR3 is CADLQGAYEQYF. The CDR3 region has the DNA TGTGCCGACCTTCAGGGGGCCTACGAGCAGTACTTC.

This CDR3 reads CASSRGVGDEKLFF. The CDR3 DNA reads as TGTGCCAGCAGCCGAGGGGTGGGGGATGAAAAACTGTTTTTT. The chain links TRBV7-2 to TRBJ1-4, with a tentative D call TRBD1 (5 bases). CDR1 and CDR2 (germline): SGHTA, FQGNSA. The CDR3 runs 14 residues. Trimming shortened V by 5 bases and J by 6 bases, and 13 bases separated the two germline ends.

Details on this clonotype: This may stem from a read error, because a much larger clone lies one nucleotide away. This chain links TRBV6-5 with TRBJ1-5, with D unresolved. V lost 0 bases and J 7 bases, leaving 4 bases between the germline ends. This CDR3 spans 12 amino acids. Germline-derived CDR1 and CDR2 are MNHEY and SVGAGI. The CDR3, as DNA: TGTGCCAGCAGTTACTCGACCCAGCCCCAGCATTTT. This sequence encodes CASSYSTQPQHF.

In the case of this clonotype: A read error is possible here, since a much larger clone lies one base away. The chain has TRBV2 and TRBJ1-2; possible D gene TRBD1, 6 bases. Trimming stripped 5 bases from V and 7 bases from J, with 17 bases between. CDR3 size: 14 residues. The germline V gene has CDR1 SNHLY and CDR2 FYNNEI. CDR3 coding DNA: TGTGCCAGCAGTTTTCGCCCAGGGGACGTTGGCTACACCTTC. The encoded protein is CASSFRPGDVGYTF.

In this sample, this clonotype turned up many times. The rearrangement joins TRBV20-1 to TRBJ1-6; tentative D call: TRBD1 (5 bases). V dropped 0 bases and J dropped 7 bases, with 10 bases sitting between them. The CDR3 covers 14 residues. Germline-derived CDR1 and CDR2 are DFQATT and SNEGSKA (reference sequence). The CDR3 is CSARDQGGNSPLHF. The CDR3 bases are TGCAGTGCTAGAGACCAGGGAGGCAATTCACCCCTCCACTTT.

There are many counts of this clonotype. The V and J genes are TRBV19 and TRBJ1-6, with D hard to call. Germline assignment: CDR1 LNHDA and CDR2 SQIVND (reference sequence). The CDR3 is 16 residues long. Trimming cost V 6 bases and J 7 bases, with 19 bases left between them. The CDR3 here is CASRSGHQVVNSPLHF. The CDR3 DNA sequence: TGTGCCAGTAGGTCTGGGCACCAGGTCGTCAATTCACCCCTCCACTTT.

The chain employs TRBV6-1 and TRBJ2-7; D unclear. V was clipped by 3 bases and J by 7 bases, with 10 bases between them. The CDR3 has 12 amino acids. The germline gives CDR1 MNHNS, CDR2 SASEGT. In DNA, the CDR3 is TGTGCCAGCAGTGATTGGAAGTGGGAGCAGTACTTC. It encodes CASSDWKWEQYF.

This chain links TRBV9 with TRBJ2-2; TRBD1 matches at 8 bases. The V gene's germline CDR1 is SGDLS and CDR2 YYNGEE. This CDR3 has 13 residues. V was clipped by 3 bases and J by 7 bases; unmatched bases: 2. The CDR3 coding sequence is TGTGCCAGCAGCGGGACAGGGAGCGGGGAGCTGTTTTTT. Amino acid sequence: CASSGTGSGELFF.

The chain employs TRBV29-1 and TRBJ2-6; TRBD1 matches 11 bases. Germline lookup yields CDR1 SQVTM and CDR2 ANQGSEA. The CDR3 is made up of 18 amino acids. V trimming: 0 bases; J trimming: 2 bases; junction bases outside the gene matches: 6. DNA for the CDR3: TGCAGCGTTGAAGAGTGGAGGACAGGGGGCACTGGGGCCAACGTCCTGACTTTC. This sequence encodes CSVEEWRTGGTGANVLTF.

The rearrangement joins TRBV20-1 to TRBJ2-7, with TRBD2 matching over 8 bases. J was trimmed by 5 bases and V by 0 bases; bases with no gene match: 9. CDR1 and CDR2 from the germline V gene are DFQATT and SNEGSKA (reference sequence). The length of the CDR3 is 15 residues. CDR3 loop: CSARDHQRGFDEQYF. CDR3 nucleotides: TGCAGTGCTAGAGATCACCAGCGGGGGTTCGACGAGCAGTACTTC.

V and J are TRBV2 and TRBJ1-5, with unresolved D. Trimming took 7 bases from V and 12 from J, leaving 4 bases between them. CDR3 length: 8 amino acids. Germline V gives CDR1 SNHLY, CDR2 FYNNEI. The CDR3 DNA reads as TGTGCCAGCACGGGCCAGCATTTT. Residues: CASTGQHF.

This chain joins TRBV7-9 and TRBJ2-7; D tentatively reads TRBD1 or TRBD2 (5 bases each). Germline CDR1 is SEHNR and CDR2 is FQNEAQ (reference sequence). Trimming took off 1 base at V and 4 bases at J, with 14 bases between the two ends. This CDR3 has 15 residues. Here the CDR3 reads CASSLEGRKGYEQYF. CDR3 coding DNA: TGTGCCAGCAGCTTAGAGGGACGGAAAGGATACGAGCAGTACTTC.

This clonotype was observed at least ten times. The chain has TRBV15 and TRBJ2-5; TRBD2 matches 9 bases. The germline V gene encodes CDR1 LNHNV and CDR2 YYDKDF (reference sequence). CDR3 length: 14 residues. With 7 bases clipped from V and 5 bases from J, the junction kept 8 bases outside the gene matches. The CDR3 DNA reads TGTGCCACCACCCAGACTAGCGGTGACGAGACCCAGTACTTC. It encodes CATTQTSGDETQYF.

In its sample, this clonotype was seen a few times. The junction does not match germline at one end; this may be a read error. J is TRBJ2-2 and V is TRBV7-7; TRBD2 is a possible D gene (6 bases). Germline CDR1 and CDR2: SSHAT and FNYEAQ (reference sequence). The CDR3 length is 16 residues. The CDR3 DNA reads TGTGCTAGCAGCTTAGCGGCCCCATCGAACACCGGGGAGCTGTTTTTT. Its translation: CASSLAAPSNTGELFF.

The V and J genes are TRBV5-1 and TRBJ2-7; D may match TRBD1 or TRBD2 (6 bases each). The CDR3 spans 13 residues. Germline V gene data show CDR1 as SGHRS and CDR2 as YFSETQ. V was shortened by 3 bases and J by 6 bases, with 13 bases between the two germline ends. The CDR3 region has the DNA TGCGCCAGCAGCTGGGCAGGGGAGGTCGAGCAGTACTTC. This gives the protein CASSWAGEVEQYF. Using reference TRBV5-1 and TRBJ2-7 for the parts outside the CDR3, the full variable domain is KAGVTQTPRYLIKTRGQQVTLSCSPISGHRSVSWYQQTPGQGLQFLFEYFSETQRNKGNFPGRFSGRQFSNSRSEMNVSTLELGDSALYLCASSWAGEVEQYFGPGTRLTVT.

A few counts support this clonotype. V and J are TRBV5-1 and TRBJ2-7; 7 nucleotides agree with TRBD1. Looked up from germline, CDR1 is SGHRS and CDR2 is YFSETQ. V dropped 4 bases and J dropped 3; count of bases not matched to a gene: 13. CDR3 length equals 16 residues. The CDR3 DNA is TGCGCCAGCAGCACCCGGACAGGACCAGGGTTCTACGAGCAGTACTTC. This translates into CASSTRTGPGFYEQYF.

The V and J genes are TRBV12-3 or TRBV12-4 and TRBJ1-5, with 9 bases identical to TRBD1. The CDR3 is 17 amino acids. The junction had 14 bases not matched to a gene; V was cut back by 5 bases and J by 6 bases. Here the CDR3 DNA reads TGTGCCAGCAGTCTCCCTGAGGGACAGGGCTTCGGTCAGCCCCAGCATTTT. Its protein is CASSLPEGQGFGQPQHF.